This T cell receptor beta chain was captured by sequencing in a study of cytomegalovirus exposure and HLA in healthy donors. Study details: The same platform used for the roughly 610 first-cohort repertoires was also used for the 100 to 150 validation repertoires, as a later analysis reported.

The assay was immunoSEQ multiplex PCR, and TCRdb's table has in-frame clones only and misses some. This table has 250,000 to 400,000 clones, approximately 88% appearing once. The donors were part of the validation cohort of 95 to 150 subjects. That cohort was separate from the first cohort, which comprised fewer than 800 subjects. A single count supports this clone. Losses at the gene ends were 3 bases for V and 4 bases for J; bases not matched to a gene: 6. CDR3 size: 14 residues. From germline, CDR1 is SGHNT and CDR2 YYREEE (reference sequence). The J gene is TRBJ1-2, the V gene TRBV5-4; TRBD1 agrees at 7 bases. Source material: PBMCs. The sequence was collected from a man under 40 in good health and CMV-seronegative. The CDR3 DNA is TGTGCCAGCAGCTCCGGACAGGAGCGCTATGGCTACACCTTC. The encoded protein is CASSSGQERYGYTF.